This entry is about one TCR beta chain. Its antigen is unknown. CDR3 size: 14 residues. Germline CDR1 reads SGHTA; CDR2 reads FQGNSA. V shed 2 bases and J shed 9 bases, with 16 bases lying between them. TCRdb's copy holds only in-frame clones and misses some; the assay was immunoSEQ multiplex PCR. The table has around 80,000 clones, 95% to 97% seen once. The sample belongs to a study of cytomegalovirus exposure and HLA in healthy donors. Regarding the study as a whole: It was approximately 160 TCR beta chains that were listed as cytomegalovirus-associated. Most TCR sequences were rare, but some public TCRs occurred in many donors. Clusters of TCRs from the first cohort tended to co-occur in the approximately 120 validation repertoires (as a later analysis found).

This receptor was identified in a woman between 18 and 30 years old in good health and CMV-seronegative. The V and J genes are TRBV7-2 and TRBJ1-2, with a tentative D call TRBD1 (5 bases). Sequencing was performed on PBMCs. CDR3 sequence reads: CASSLSDSSLSYTF. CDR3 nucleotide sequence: TGTGCCAGCAGCTTATCAGACAGCAGCCTAAGCTACACCTTC.